This T cell receptor beta chain was identified in a study of CD8 T cells in Susac syndrome. The CDR3 covers 15 residues. V lost 4 bases and J lost 0; bases outside the gene matches: 4. Notes on the study in general: The study recognized that its TCR sequencing and HLA analysis covered a relatively small number of individuals.

To note about this clonotype: Its target is not known.

With random hexamers, reverse transcription was performed on about 0.5 to 1 ug of RNA. A multiplex approach, immunoSEQ multiplex PCR, amplified TCR beta CDR3 across 54 Vbeta and 13 Jbeta. Each CDR3 protein gets one entry after TCRdb re-called the immunoSEQ multiplex PCR reads with MiXCR. The sample includes 200,000 to 250,000 distinct CDR3 sequences, approximately 95% of them seen just once. The V call is TRBV12-3 or TRBV12-4, the J call TRBJ2-3, with 7 bases lining up with TRBD1. The receptor's source is a human donor with multiple sclerosis. Sequenced sample: CD4+ T cells from PBMCs. The CDR3 region is CASSSTGISTDTQYF. The CDR3 DNA reads as TGTGCCAGCAGTTCGACAGGGATTAGCACAGATACGCAGTATTTT.